Presented here are 29 T cell receptor beta chains from one specimen sequenced in a study of control samples from healthy donors and cancer patients. Sequencing was performed with immunoSEQ multiplex PCR; in TCRdb, only in-frame clones are kept and a portion is missing. The sample includes 75,000 to 100,000 clones, approximately 92% of them seen just once. Sequenced sample: blood. The source is a human donor in good health. The donor label of this sample is uncertain.

This sequence joins TRBV4-2 and TRBJ1-4; D gene ambiguous. CDR1 is LGHNA, CDR2 YNFKEQ, per germline. This CDR3 is built from 14 residues. V lost 0 bases and J 7 bases, leaving 9 bases between the germline ends. CDR3 region: CASSQEREGEKLFF. The CDR3 DNA sequence: TGTGCCAGCAGCCAAGAAAGGGAGGGTGAAAAACTGTTTTTT.

The CDR3 region is CASSEGQRTNQPQHF. Written as DNA, the CDR3 is TGTGCCAGCAGTGAAGGGCAGAGGACCAATCAGCCCCAGCATTTT. The chain combines TRBV6-1 with TRBJ1-5; D ambiguous. The germline V gene has CDR1 MNHNS and CDR2 SASEGT. This CDR3 has 15 residues. The V end was cut by 1 base, the J end by 3 bases, with 10 bases between.

This chain connects TRBV10-3 to TRBJ2-2, with D possibly being TRBD1 or TRBD2 (5 bases each). V was cut by 4 bases and J by 4 bases, with 16 bases left in between. The germline V gene encodes CDR1 ENHRY and CDR2 SYGVKD. The CDR3 runs to 16 residues. CDR3 sequence: CAISVIRGRSTGELFF. In DNA form, the CDR3 reads TGTGCCATCAGTGTAATCCGGGGCCGGAGCACCGGGGAGCTGTTTTTT.

This clone appeared once. The V and J genes are TRBV19 and TRBJ2-7; a weak D match, TRBD1 (6 bases). V was pared by 4 bases and J by 5 bases, with 15 bases between. Looked up from germline, CDR1 is LNHDA and CDR2 is SQIVND (reference sequence). This CDR3 comprises 14 residues. This CDR3 is CASSTTGGLNEQYF. The CDR3 DNA reads as TGTGCCAGTAGTACGACAGGCGGCCTGAACGAGCAGTACTTC.

The chain couples TRBV14 to TRBJ2-1, with 7 bases fitting TRBD2. This CDR3 is 14 amino acids long. CDR1 is SGHDN and CDR2 is FVKESK in the germline V gene. V lost 4 bases, J lost 2 bases, and 2 bases stayed unmatched. The CDR3 bases are TGTGCCAGCAGCCGGAGCGGGACCTACAATGAGCAGTTCTTC. Its translation is CASSRSGTYNEQFF.

J is TRBJ2-5 and V is TRBV3-1 (or the pseudogene TRBV3-2), with 7 bases fitting TRBD2. Germline values: CDR1 LGHDT, CDR2 YNNKEL (reference sequence). The trim removed 4 bases at V and 4 bases at J, leaving 6 bases unmatched. The CDR3 extends over 14 amino acids. CDR3 region: CASSPGLVRETQYF. CDR3 bases: TGTGCCAGCAGCCCCGGACTAGTTCGAGAGACCCAGTACTTC.

The chain is built from TRBV6-5 and TRBJ1-1; D might be TRBD1 (6 bases). The germline V gene encodes CDR1 MNHEY and CDR2 SVGAGI. This CDR3 contains 14 residues. With 2 bases removed from V and 0 bases from J, the gap between germline ends came to 7 bases. CDR3 nucleotides: TGTGCCAGCAGTTACAGGACAGTGAACACTGAAGCTTTCTTT. Protein sequence: CASSYRTVNTEAFF.

The chain couples TRBV7-2 to TRBJ2-2; 8 bases fit TRBD1. The CDR3 consists of 16 residues. The germline V gene encodes CDR1 SGHTA and CDR2 FQGNSA. V was pared by 0 bases and J by 5 bases, with 5 bases of the junction left unmatched. In nucleotides, the CDR3 is TGTGCCAGCAGCTTAGCGGGCAGGGGGCTGACCGGGGAGCTGTTTTTT. Amino acid sequence: CASSLAGRGLTGELFF.

The chain has TRBV5-1 and TRBJ1-4, with D uncertain. This CDR3 is 15 amino acids long. V was shortened by 5 bases and J by 6 bases, with 17 bases between the two germline ends. Looked up from germline, CDR1 is SGHRS and CDR2 is YFSETQ. The CDR3 loop reads CASRDGRPRDEKLFF. CDR3 coding DNA: TGCGCCAGCAGGGATGGTAGGCCAAGGGATGAAAAACTGTTTTTT. Supplemented by reference TRBV5-1 and TRBJ1-4, the full variable domain reads KAGVTQTPRYLIKTRGQQVTLSCSPISGHRSVSWYQQTPGQGLQFLFEYFSETQRNKGNFPGRFSGRQFSNSRSEMNVSTLELGDSALYLCASRDGRPRDEKLFFGSGTQLSVL.

This clone was picked up one time. The chain employs TRBV2 and TRBJ1-4; D is ambiguous. With 8 bases removed from V and 2 bases from J, the gap between germline ends came to 9 bases. The CDR3 contains 13 residues. Germline V gene lookup returns CDR1 SNHLY and CDR2 FYNNEI. CDR3 in amino acids: CASLRGTNEKLFF. The CDR3 coding sequence is TGTGCCAGCCTCCGAGGGACTAATGAAAAACTGTTTTTT.

The V call is TRBV19, the J call TRBJ1-1; the match to TRBD1 covers 7 bases. The trim removed 4 bases at V and 5 bases at J, leaving 4 bases unmatched. This CDR3 comprises 13 residues. Germline CDR1 reads LNHDA; CDR2 reads SQIVND (reference sequence). In DNA form, the CDR3 reads TGTGCCAGTAGTAGCACAGGGGAAACTGAAGCTTTCTTT. It translates to CASSSTGETEAFF.

The V gene is TRBV24-1, the J gene TRBJ2-2; 7 nucleotides line up with TRBD1. Germline CDR1 reads KGHDR; CDR2 reads SFDVKD. This CDR3 is 12 amino acids long. V shed 9 bases, J shed 3 bases, and the junction held 0 bases outside the gene matches. In nucleotides, the CDR3 is TGTGCCACCGGGACAGACACCGGGGAGCTGTTTTTT. Translating it yields CATGTDTGELFF.

The chain recombines TRBV4-2 with TRBJ1-5, with 8 bases fitting TRBD1. Germline CDR1 is LGHNA and CDR2 is YNFKEQ. The CDR3 spans 16 residues. Germline trimming cut 3 bases from V and 7 bases from J; bases unmatched to any gene: 11. The CDR3 bases are TGTGCCAGCAGCCAGTCCGGACAGGGCTCCCAACAGCCCCAGCATTTT. Translating it yields CASSQSGQGSQQPQHF.

The rearrangement joins TRBV6-6 to TRBJ1-2; unclear D gene. The CDR3 spans 16 residues. Trimming removed 5 bases at V and 0 bases at J, with 16 bases between. Per the germline V gene, CDR1 is MNHNY and CDR2 is SVGAGI (reference sequence). The CDR3: CASSPRPDITNYGYTF. In DNA, the CDR3 is TGTGCCAGCAGTCCTCGCCCTGACATCACTAACTATGGCTACACCTTC.

J is TRBJ1-5 and V is TRBV6-6, with D maybe TRBD1 (5 bases). The CDR3 sequence is 13 residues long. Trimming removed 7 bases at V and 7 bases at J, with 14 bases between. Germline lookup yields CDR1 MNHNY and CDR2 SVGAGI (reference sequence). The CDR3 is CASTLRWDQPQHF. The CDR3 DNA sequence: TGTGCCAGCACCTTACGATGGGACCAGCCCCAGCATTTT.

The rearrangement joins TRBV27 to TRBJ2-3, with a possible D match to TRBD1 (5 bases). CDR1 is MNHEY and CDR2 is SMNVEV in the germline V gene (reference sequence). The V end lost 6 bases, the J end lost 0 bases, and 13 bases lay between the germline ends. CDR3 length: 15 residues. The CDR3 DNA follows: TGTGCCAGCAGCCCAGGGCGGATTAGCACAGATACGCAGTATTTT. This translates into CASSPGRISTDTQYF.

The J gene is TRBJ2-1, the V gene TRBV7-2, with 8 bases lining up with TRBD1. CDR3 length equals 16 residues. Germline values: CDR1 SGHTA, CDR2 FQGNSA. V lost 5 bases to trimming and J lost 9 bases; unmatched junction nucleotides: 15. DNA for the CDR3: TGTGCCAGCAGCCTAACAGGACAGGGAGGTTTCGGTGAGCAGTTCTTC. This sequence encodes CASSLTGQGGFGEQFF.

J is TRBJ1-1 and V is TRBV4-3; D is undetermined. V gave up 0 bases and J gave up 0 bases, with 8 bases separating them. Germline V gene lookup returns CDR1 LGHNA and CDR2 YSLEER. This CDR3 has 15 residues. CDR3 loop: CASSQDAAMNTEAFF. The CDR3, as DNA: TGCGCCAGCAGCCAAGATGCCGCGATGAACACTGAAGCTTTCTTT.

The sample holds one count of this clone. The rearrangement uses TRBV6-5 and TRBJ1-3, with 8 bases lining up with TRBD1. V shed 6 bases and J 0 bases; nucleotides not matched to a gene: 4. This CDR3 has 15 residues. Germline assignment: CDR1 MNHEY and CDR2 SVGAGI. CDR3 sequence reads: CASSRDRSSGNTIYF. DNA for the CDR3: TGTGCCAGCAGCCGGGACAGGAGCTCTGGAAACACCATATATTTT.

The rearrangement joins TRBV3-1 (or the pseudogene TRBV3-2) to TRBJ2-2, with D maybe TRBD2 (6 bases). Germline V gives CDR1 LGHDT, CDR2 YNNKEL (reference sequence). This CDR3 spans 14 amino acids. Between the trimmed V and J ends, which lost 4 bases and 3 bases, there was a span of 9 bases. The CDR3 sequence: CASSRGEHTGELFF. Here the CDR3 DNA reads TGTGCCAGCAGCCGCGGGGAGCACACCGGGGAGCTGTTTTTT.

This clone occurred once. The CDR3 DNA reads as TGTGCCAGCAGCCAAGAGGCTAGGCTGATCGAGACCCAGTACTTC. Encoded protein: CASSQEARLIETQYF. The chain carries TRBV3-1 (or the pseudogene TRBV3-2) and TRBJ2-5; the D is unclear. V was clipped by 0 bases and J by 5 bases, with 13 bases between them. This CDR3 spans 15 amino acids. The germline V gene has CDR1 LGHDT and CDR2 YNNKEL (reference sequence).

The sample holds a few counts of this clone. This sequence joins TRBV11-2 and TRBJ2-7; D remains unclear. CDR1 SGHAT and CDR2 FQNNGV come from the germline V gene. The ends were cut back, 0 bases at V and 2 bases at J, with 8 bases in the middle. The CDR3 is 14 amino acids. As DNA, the CDR3 is TGTGCCAGCAGCTTAGAGGTAGGCCCCTACGAGCAGTACTTC. This codes for CASSLEVGPYEQYF.

The chain employs TRBV15 and TRBJ1-2, with no clear D. The CDR3 runs to 15 residues. Per the germline V gene, CDR1 is LNHNV and CDR2 is YYDKDF (reference sequence). Deletions cut 4 bases from V and 3 bases from J, with 15 bases between. The CDR3 coding sequence is TGTGCCACCAGCAACAGACGAGACACCTACTATGGCTACACCTTC. Amino acid sequence: CATSNRRDTYYGYTF.

The table lists this clone with a count of one. The V and J genes are TRBV3-1 (or the pseudogene TRBV3-2) and TRBJ2-2; D gene unclear. Per germline, CDR1 LGHDT and CDR2 YNNKEL (reference sequence). CDR3 size: 12 residues. The V end was cut by 4 bases, the J end by 4 bases, with 4 bases between. Written as DNA, the CDR3 is TGTGCCAGCAGCCTAGGCACCGGGGAGCTGTTTTTT. Its protein product is CASSLGTGELFF.

This chain connects TRBV3-1 (or the pseudogene TRBV3-2) to TRBJ1-2; unclear D gene. The germline V and J ends were trimmed by 1 base and 6 bases, with 6 bases remaining between them. This CDR3 is built from 12 residues. The germline CDR1 and CDR2 sequences are LGHDT and YNNKEL (reference sequence). CDR3 bases: TGTGCCAGCAGCCAAGCCAGAAATGGCTACACCTTC. Amino acids: CASSQARNGYTF.

This clone has only one observation. The chain uses TRBV2 and TRBJ1-4; D gene uncertain. In germline, CDR1 is SNHLY, CDR2 FYNNEI. The CDR3 totals 14 residues. The V and J ends lost 3 bases and 8 bases respectively, with 13 bases between them. CDR3 amino acids: CASSDLGSLEKLFF. CDR3 bases: TGTGCCAGCAGTGATTTGGGGTCCCTGGAAAAACTGTTTTTT.

CDR3 coding DNA: TGTGCCAGCAGTTTACGGGGTGGGTACACTGAAGCTTTCTTT. Its protein is CASSLRGGYTEAFF. The rearrangement joins TRBV28 to TRBJ1-1; D unclear. Trimming removed 2 bases at V and 3 bases at J, with 10 bases between. CDR3 size: 14 residues. Germline V CDR1 and CDR2: MDHEN, SYDVKM.

The chain joins TRBV5-4 to TRBJ1-3; D not resolved. This CDR3 spans 15 amino acids. Germline loops: CDR1 SGHNT, CDR2 YYREEE (reference sequence). Trimming took 4 bases from V and 0 from J, leaving 11 bases between them. The CDR3 region is CASSQDFTSGNTIYF. The CDR3 region has the DNA TGTGCCAGCAGCCAGGACTTCACCTCTGGAAACACCATATATTTT.

This clone appeared a single time. CDR3 sequence reads: CASSLALGGDTQYF. Written as DNA, the CDR3 is TGTGCCAGCAGCTTAGCGCTTGGGGGAGATACGCAGTATTTT. The chain carries TRBV7-9 and TRBJ2-3; D tentatively reads TRBD1 or TRBD2 (5 bases each). CDR1 SEHNR and CDR2 FQNEAQ come from the germline V gene (reference sequence). V dropped 0 bases and J dropped 5 bases, with 9 bases sitting between them. The CDR3 consists of 14 residues. The full variable domain, its missing parts supplied by reference TRBV7-9 and TRBJ2-3, is DTGVSQNPRHKITKRGQNVTFRCDPISEHNRLYWYRQTLGQGPEFLTYFQNEAQLEKSRLLSDRFSAERPKGSFSTLEIQRTEQGDSAMYLCASSLALGGDTQYFGPGTRLTVL.